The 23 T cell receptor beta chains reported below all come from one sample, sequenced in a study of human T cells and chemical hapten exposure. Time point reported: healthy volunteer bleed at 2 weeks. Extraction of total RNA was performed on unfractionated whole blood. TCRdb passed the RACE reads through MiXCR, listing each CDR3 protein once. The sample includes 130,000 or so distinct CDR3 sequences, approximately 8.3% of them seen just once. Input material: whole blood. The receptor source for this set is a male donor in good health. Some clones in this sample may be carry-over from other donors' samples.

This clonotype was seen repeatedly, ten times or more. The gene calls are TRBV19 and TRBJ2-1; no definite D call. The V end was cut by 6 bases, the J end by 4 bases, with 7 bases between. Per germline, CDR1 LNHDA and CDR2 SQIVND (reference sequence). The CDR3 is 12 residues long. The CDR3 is CASSRSYNEQFF. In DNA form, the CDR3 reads TGTGCCAGTAGCAGGAGTTACAATGAGCAGTTCTTC.

The CDR3 DNA reads as TGTGCCAGCAGTTTGCACCGGGATTACGAGCAGTACTTC. Amino acids: CASSLHRDYEQYF. This sequence joins TRBV27 and TRBJ2-7, with D maybe TRBD2 (5 bases). This CDR3 comprises 13 residues. Germline-derived CDR1 and CDR2 are MNHEY and SMNVEV (reference sequence). V was shortened by 3 bases and J by 4 bases, with 10 bases between the two germline ends.

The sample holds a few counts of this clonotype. DNA of the CDR3: TGTGCCATCAGTGAAAACAGGGTGCTAGGCTACACCTTC. Amino acid sequence: CAISENRVLGYTF. The chain couples TRBV10-3 to TRBJ1-2, with D possibly matching TRBD1 (6 bases). The CDR3 has 13 amino acids. The germline CDR1 and CDR2 sequences are ENHRY and SYGVKD. The V end lost 3 bases, the J end lost 8 bases, and 13 bases lay between the germline ends.

The CDR3 sequence is CASSEYGTGRATNEKLFF. In DNA form, the CDR3 reads TGTGCCAGCAGTGAATATGGAACAGGACGTGCAACTAATGAAAAACTGTTTTTT. The V and J genes are TRBV25-1 and TRBJ1-4, with D possibly matching TRBD1 (5 bases). CDR1 is MGHDK, CDR2 SYGVNS, per germline. Trimming removed 0 bases from V and 0 bases from J, with 14 bases in between. CDR3 size: 18 residues.

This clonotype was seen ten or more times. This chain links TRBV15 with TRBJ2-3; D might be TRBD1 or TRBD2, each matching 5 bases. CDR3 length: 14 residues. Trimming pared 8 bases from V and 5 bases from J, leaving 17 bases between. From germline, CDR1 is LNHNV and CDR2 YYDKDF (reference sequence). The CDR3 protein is CATGALLGVDTQYF. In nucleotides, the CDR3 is TGTGCCACCGGCGCGTTACTAGGGGTAGATACGCAGTATTTT.

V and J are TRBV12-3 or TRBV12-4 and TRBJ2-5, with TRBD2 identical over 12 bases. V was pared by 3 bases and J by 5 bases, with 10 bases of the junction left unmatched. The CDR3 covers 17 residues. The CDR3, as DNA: TGTGCCAGCAGTTTCCCGACTAGCGGGAGAGGGCAGGAGACCCAGTACTTC. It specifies CASSFPTSGRGQETQYF.

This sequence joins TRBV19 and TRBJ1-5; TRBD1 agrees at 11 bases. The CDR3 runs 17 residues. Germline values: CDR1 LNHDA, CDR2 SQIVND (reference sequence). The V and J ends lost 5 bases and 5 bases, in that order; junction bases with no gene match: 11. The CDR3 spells CASSEVPDRGLDQPQHF. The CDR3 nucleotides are TGTGCCAGTAGTGAAGTCCCGGACAGGGGGCTTGATCAGCCCCAGCATTTT.

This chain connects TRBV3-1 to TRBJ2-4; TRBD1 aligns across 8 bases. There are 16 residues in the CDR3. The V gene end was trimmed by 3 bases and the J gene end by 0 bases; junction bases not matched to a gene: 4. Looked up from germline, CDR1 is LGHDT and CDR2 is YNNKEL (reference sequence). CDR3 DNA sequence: TGTGCCAGCAGCCATGACAGGGGACTAGCCAAAAACATTCAGTACTTC. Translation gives CASSHDRGLAKNIQYF.

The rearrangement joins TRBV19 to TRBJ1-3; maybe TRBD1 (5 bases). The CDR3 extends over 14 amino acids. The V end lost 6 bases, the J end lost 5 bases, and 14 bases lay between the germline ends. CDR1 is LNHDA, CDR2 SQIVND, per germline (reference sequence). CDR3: CASSPARGRNTIYF. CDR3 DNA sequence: TGTGCCAGTAGCCCGGCGAGGGGAAGAAACACCATATATTTT.

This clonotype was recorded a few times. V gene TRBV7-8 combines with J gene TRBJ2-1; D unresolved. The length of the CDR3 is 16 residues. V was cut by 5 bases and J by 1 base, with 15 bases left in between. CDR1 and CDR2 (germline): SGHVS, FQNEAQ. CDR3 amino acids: CASSPDRFGSYNEQFF. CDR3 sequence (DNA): TGTGCCAGCAGCCCCGATAGGTTTGGGTCCTACAATGAGCAGTTCTTC.

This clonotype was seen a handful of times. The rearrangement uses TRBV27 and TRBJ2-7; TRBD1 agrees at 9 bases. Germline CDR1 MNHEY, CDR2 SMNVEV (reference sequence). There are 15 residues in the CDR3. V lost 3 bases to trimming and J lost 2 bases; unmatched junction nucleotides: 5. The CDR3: CASSFSGTGTYEQYF. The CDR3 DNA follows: TGTGCCAGCAGTTTCTCGGGGACAGGGACCTACGAGCAGTACTTC.

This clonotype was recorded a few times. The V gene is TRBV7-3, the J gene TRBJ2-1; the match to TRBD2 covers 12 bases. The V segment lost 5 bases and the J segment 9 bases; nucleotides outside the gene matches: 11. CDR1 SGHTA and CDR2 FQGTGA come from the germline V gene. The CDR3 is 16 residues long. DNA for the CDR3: TGTGCCAGCAGCCGGACTAGCGGGATCCCAGGGGGTGAGCAGTTCTTC. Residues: CASSRTSGIPGGEQFF.

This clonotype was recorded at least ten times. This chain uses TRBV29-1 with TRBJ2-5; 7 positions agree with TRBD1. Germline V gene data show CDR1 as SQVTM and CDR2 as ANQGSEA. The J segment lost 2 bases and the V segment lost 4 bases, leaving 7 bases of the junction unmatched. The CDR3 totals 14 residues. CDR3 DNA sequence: TGCAGCGTTGGGGAAAAACAGGGGCAAGAGACCCAGTACTTC. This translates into CSVGEKQGQETQYF.

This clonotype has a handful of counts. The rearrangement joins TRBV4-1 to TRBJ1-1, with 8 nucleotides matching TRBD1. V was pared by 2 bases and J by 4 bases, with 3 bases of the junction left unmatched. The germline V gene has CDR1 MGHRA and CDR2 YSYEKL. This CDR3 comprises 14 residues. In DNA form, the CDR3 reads TGCGCCAGCAGCCAACCGACAGGGGCCACTGAAGCTTTCTTT. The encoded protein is CASSQPTGATEAFF.

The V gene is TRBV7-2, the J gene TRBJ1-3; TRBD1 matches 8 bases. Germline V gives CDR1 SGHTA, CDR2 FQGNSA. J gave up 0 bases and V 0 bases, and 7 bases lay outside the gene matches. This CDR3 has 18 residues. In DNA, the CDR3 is TGTGCCAGCAGCTTAGCCTTACCTACAGGGGGCTCTGGAAACACCATATATTTT. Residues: CASSLALPTGGSGNTIYF.

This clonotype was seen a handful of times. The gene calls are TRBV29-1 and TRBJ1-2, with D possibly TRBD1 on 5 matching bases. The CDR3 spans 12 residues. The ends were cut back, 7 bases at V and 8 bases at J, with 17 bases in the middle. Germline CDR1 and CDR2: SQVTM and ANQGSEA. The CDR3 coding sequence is TGCAGCGCCCCAAGGGGACCGGGAGGCTACACCTTC. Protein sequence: CSAPRGPGGYTF.

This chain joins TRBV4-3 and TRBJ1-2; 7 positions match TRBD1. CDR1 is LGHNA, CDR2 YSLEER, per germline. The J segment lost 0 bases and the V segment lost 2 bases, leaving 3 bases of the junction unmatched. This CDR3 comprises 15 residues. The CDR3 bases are TGCGCCAGCAGCCAATTGACAGGGACTAACTATGGCTACACCTTC. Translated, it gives CASSQLTGTNYGYTF.

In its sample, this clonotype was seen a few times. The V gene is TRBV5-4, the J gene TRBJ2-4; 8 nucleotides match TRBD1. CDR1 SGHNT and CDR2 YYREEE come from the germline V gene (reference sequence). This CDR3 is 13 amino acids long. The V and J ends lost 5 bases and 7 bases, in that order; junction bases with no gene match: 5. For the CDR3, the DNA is TGTGCCAGCAGGCCCGGACAGGGCAACATTCAGTACTTC. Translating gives CASRPGQGNIQYF.

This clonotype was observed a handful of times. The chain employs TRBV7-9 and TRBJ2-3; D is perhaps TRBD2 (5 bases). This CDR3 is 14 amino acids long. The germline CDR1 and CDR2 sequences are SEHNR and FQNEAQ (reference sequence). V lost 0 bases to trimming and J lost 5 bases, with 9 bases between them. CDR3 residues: CASSLALARDTQYF. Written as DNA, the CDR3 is TGTGCCAGCAGCTTAGCCCTAGCCAGAGATACGCAGTATTTT.

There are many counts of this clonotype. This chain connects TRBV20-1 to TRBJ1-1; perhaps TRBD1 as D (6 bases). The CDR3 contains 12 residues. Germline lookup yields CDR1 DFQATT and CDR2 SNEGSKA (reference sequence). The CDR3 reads CTPNWGATEAFF. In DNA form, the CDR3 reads TGCACCCCTAATTGGGGGGCCACTGAAGCTTTCTTT.

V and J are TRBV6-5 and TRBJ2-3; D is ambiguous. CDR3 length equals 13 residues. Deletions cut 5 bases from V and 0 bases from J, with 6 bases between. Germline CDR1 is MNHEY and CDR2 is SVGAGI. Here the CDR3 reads CASSVGSTDTQYF. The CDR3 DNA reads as TGTGCCAGCAGTGTAGGGAGCACAGATACGCAGTATTTT.

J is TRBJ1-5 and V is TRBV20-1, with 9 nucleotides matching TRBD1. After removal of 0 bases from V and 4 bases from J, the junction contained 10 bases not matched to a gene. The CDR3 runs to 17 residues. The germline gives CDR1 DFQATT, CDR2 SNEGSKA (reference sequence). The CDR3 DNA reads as TGCAGTGCTAGAGATGGCGGATGGGGACAGGGAAATCAGCCCCAGCATTTT. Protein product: CSARDGGWGQGNQPQHF.

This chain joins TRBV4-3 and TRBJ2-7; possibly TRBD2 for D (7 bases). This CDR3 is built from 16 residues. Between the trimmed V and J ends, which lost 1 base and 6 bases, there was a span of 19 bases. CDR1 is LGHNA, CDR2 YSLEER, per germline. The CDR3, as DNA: TGCGCCAGCAGCCAAGGGAATGTGGCGGGGGCGTCCGAGCAGTACTTC. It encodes CASSQGNVAGASEQYF.